This TCR beta chain was captured in a study of T-cell memory formation after mild COVID-19 (dated by TCRdb to about 2021). Concerning the study at large: TCR sequence clusters from the two donors were found to be largely donor specific. Longitudinal TCRalpha and TCRbeta repertoire sequencing tracked T-cell clones expanding and contracting after mild COVID-19 in a couple of donors. The cohort comprised two young, previously healthy adult volunteers, one female and one male.

Sequencing used an Illumina NovaSeq 6000. cDNA libraries for TCRalpha and TCRbeta were prepared by 5'RACE using constant-segment primers, with sample barcodes and unique molecular identifiers added. Trizol reagent was used to extract RNA from every sample. Library amplification was performed in two PCR steps, and a second sample barcode and Illumina TruSeq adapters were introduced in the second step. The libraries were sequenced on an Illumina NovaSeq using 2 x 150 bp paired-end reads. On the authors' methods: The reads were demultiplexed and collapsed into UMI-guided consensus sequences using migec v1.2.7. Using mixcr v2.1.11, UMI consensuses were aligned to TRA and TRB V and J templates and then assembled into clonotypes. Clonotypes were classified as expanded or contracted when called significant by both edgeR and NoisET, with noise models trained on biological replicates. edgeR calls used a false discovery rate-adjusted p below 0.01 and a log2 fold-change threshold of 1. PCA with hierarchical clustering of max-normalized trajectories of the 1000 most abundant clonotypes was used as exploratory dynamics analysis. Separately sequenced CD4+ and CD8+ repertoires were used to assign a CD4 or CD8 phenotype to each responding clone. In TCRdb, the public reads were trimmed at Q25 with fastp and aligned with MiXCR, with productive beta chains retained. Identical CDR3 proteins give one entry, which carries the most common genes and DNA. These V and J calls derive from TCRdb rather than the authors' analysis. The sample yields about 55,000 distinct CDR3 sequences; more than 9% were counted once. Together, the top ten hold more than 0.95% of the sample.

In its sample, this clonotype was seen a few times. Which antigen it targets is not known. No much larger clone is present one base from it, and per-base qualities are unavailable. V gives up 5 bases and J gives up 3 bases, and the segment between their germline ends measures 8 bases. The germline V gene gives CDR1 as SGHTA and CDR2 as FQGNSA. The CDR3 sequence holds 13 residues, the cysteine and phenylalanine included. Only CDR3 DNA remains: 39 bases, in frame from the first base. The study at large found these results: Contracting CD4+ clones were located mainly in the CM and EM memory subsets, whereas CD8+ clones were found to be enriched in EMRA. The second-wave clones that peaked on day 37 were not confirmed to be SARS-CoV-2 specific. The study included only a couple of mild cases, and larger cohorts that include severe cases with pre-infection samples were judged to be necessary. Balanced CD4/CD8 phenotypes were observed for clones contracting from day 15 to 85, whereas a bias towards CD4+ was observed for a second wave of clones expanding from day 15 to 37. Some responding clones were detected in pre-infection memory, which suggested that pre-existing cross-reactive memory T cells had joined the SARS-CoV-2 response.

Ficoll-Paque density gradient centrifugation was used to isolate PBMCs. The sequence was obtained from a young man who had mild COVID-19 (a few samples of this study predate the infection). The sample titles of this study are shuffled in the database, so cell type and time point are left out; the donor was told from shared clones. The chain employs TRBV7-2 and TRBJ1-5; matching of 5 bases hints at TRBD1 as the D gene. The material sequenced was PBMCs or a T cell subset sorted from them (not recorded which). The CDR3 reads CASSAGLNQPQHF. The nucleotide sequence reads TGTGCCAGCAGCGCGGGACTCAATCAGCCCCAGCATTTT.